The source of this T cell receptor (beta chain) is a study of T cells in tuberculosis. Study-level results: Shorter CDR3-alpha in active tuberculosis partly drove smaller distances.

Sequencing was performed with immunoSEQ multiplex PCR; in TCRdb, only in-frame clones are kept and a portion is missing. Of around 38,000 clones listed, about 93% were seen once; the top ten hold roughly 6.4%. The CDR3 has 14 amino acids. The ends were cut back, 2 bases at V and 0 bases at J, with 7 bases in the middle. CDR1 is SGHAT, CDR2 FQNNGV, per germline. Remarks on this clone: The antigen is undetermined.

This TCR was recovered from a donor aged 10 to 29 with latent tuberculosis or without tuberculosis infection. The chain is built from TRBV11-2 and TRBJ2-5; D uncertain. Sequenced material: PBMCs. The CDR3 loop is CASSLWAHQETQYF. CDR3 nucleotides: TGTGCCAGCAGCTTATGGGCACACCAAGAGACCCAGTACTTC.